The clone carrying this T cell receptor beta chain showed up just a few times. As yet, its antigen is unknown. The sample comes from a study of T cell repertoires in cytomegalovirus infection. Background on the study: Carrying CMV and the relevant HLA type showed in public TCR beta signatures. General study findings and limits: There were HLA-C-restricted CMV-specific TCR beta clonotypes dominating the ex vivo response.

This CDR3 is built from 15 residues. V was pared by 5 bases and J by 1 base, with 3 bases of the junction left unmatched. MiXCR was run by TCRdb on the reads, yielding one entry per CDR3 protein. The data contain a few hundred thousand distinct CDR3 sequences, 9.5% of them singletons. The TCR comes from a human donor in good health (CMV status not recorded). Some clones in this sample may be carry-over from other donors' samples. Sequencing was carried out using PBMCs. The V call is TRBV12-3 or TRBV12-4, the J call TRBJ1-1; TRBD1 matches at 11 bases. The CDR3 reads CASSGQGAENTEAFF. CDR3 in DNA: TGTGCCAGCAGTGGACAGGGGGCGGAGAACACTGAAGCTTTCTTT.